These 10 T cell receptor beta chains share one sample of origin, sequenced in a study of CD8+ T cells in alopecia areata. This sample's treatment: oral pan-JAK inhibitor, 5-10 mg twice daily. It was cDNA, reverse transcribed from extracted RNA, that served as the sequencing template. Generated by immunoSEQ multiplex PCR, the TCRdb table keeps only in-frame clones and is missing some. The repertoire holds over 100,000 clones, around 50% seen once, with over 9% in the top ten. Sequencing was performed on CD8+ T cells sorted from blood, taken at week 24, from a patient treated with tofacitinib. These TCRs come from a human donor with alopecia areata.

Of note for this clone: A read error may account for a junction end that differs from germline. V usage is TRBV13 and J usage is TRBJ2-3, with 13 bases identical to TRBD2. The germline CDR1 and CDR2 sequences are PRHDT and FYEKMQ (reference sequence). The CDR3 length is 16 residues. The CDR3 bases are TGCGCCAGCAGCCAAGGTAGACTAGCGGGGGGAGATACGCAGTATTTT. Encoded protein: CASSQGRLAGGDTQYF.

This clone turned up a few times. The V and J genes are TRBV4-1 and TRBJ1-6; TRBD1 matches 10 bases. This CDR3 is built from 16 residues. V dropped 2 bases and J dropped 9; count of bases not matched to a gene: 7. The germline V gene encodes CDR1 MGHRA and CDR2 YSYEKL. Written as DNA, the CDR3 is TGCGCCAGCAGCCAACGGACAGGGGGAAACAGTTCACCCCTCCACTTT. The encoded protein is CASSQRTGGNSSPLHF.

This clone was recorded a few times. The chain employs TRBV6-5 and TRBJ2-3; TRBD1 or TRBD2 may be the D gene (5 bases each). The CDR3 extends over 15 amino acids. Germline V gene data show CDR1 as MNHEY and CDR2 as SVGAGI. V shed 5 bases and J shed 0 bases, with 12 bases lying between them. The CDR3 sequence is CASSTGTSSTDTQYF. CDR3 DNA: TGTGCCAGCAGTACGGGGACGTCTAGCACAGATACGCAGTATTTT.

The CDR3 region has the DNA TGTGCCTGGAGTGGGGTGAACCCCGGGACAGCTTATGGCTACACCTTC. This gives the protein CAWSGVNPGTAYGYTF. This chain links TRBV30 with TRBJ1-2; TRBD1 aligns across 7 bases. The CDR3 runs 16 residues. Germline lookup yields CDR1 GTSNPN and CDR2 SVGIG (reference sequence). The junction had 13 bases not matched to a gene; V was cut back by 1 base and J by 5 bases. Combining the CDR3 with reference TRBV30 and TRBJ1-2 gives the whole variable domain SQTIHQWPATLVQPVGSPLSLECTVEGTSNPNLYWYRQAAGRGLQLLFYSVGIGQISSEVPQNLSASRPQDRQFILSSKKLLLSDSGFYLCAWSGVNPGTAYGYTFGSGTRLTVV.

This clone was seen a handful of times. The chain joins TRBV30 to TRBJ1-2; the D gene is possibly TRBD1 (6 bases). Germline loops: CDR1 GTSNPN, CDR2 SVGIG (reference sequence). The CDR3 is made up of 14 amino acids. Trimming took 0 bases from V and 10 from J, leaving 18 bases between them. This CDR3 reads CAWSVDGTKDVYTF. The CDR3 DNA reads as TGTGCCTGGAGTGTAGACGGGACAAAGGACGTCTACACCTTC.

The chain recombines TRBV7-2 with TRBJ2-1; TRBD2 might be the D (5 bases). CDR3 size: 16 residues. V dropped 1 base and J dropped 7 bases, with 17 bases sitting between them. Germline CDR1 is SGHTA and CDR2 is FQGNSA. The CDR3 sequence: CASSLGSRAPRNEQFF. In nucleotides, the CDR3 is TGTGCCAGCAGCTTAGGTTCGCGGGCACCCAGGAATGAGCAGTTCTTC.

The CDR3 DNA reads as TGTGCCAGCAGTGAAGGGAGCGGGGATGCGTACGAGCAGTACTTC. Translating gives CASSEGSGDAYEQYF. V usage is TRBV2 and J usage is TRBJ2-7; 7 nucleotides line up with TRBD2. This CDR3 has 15 amino acids. Germline loops: CDR1 SNHLY, CDR2 FYNNEI. The ends lost 1 base at V and 4 bases at J; junction bases unmatched: 7.

This clone turned up a few times. V gene TRBV13 combines with J gene TRBJ1-1, with D perhaps matching TRBD1 (5 bases). Germline loops: CDR1 PRHDT, CDR2 FYEKMQ (reference sequence). The CDR3 is 12 residues long. V lost 4 bases and J lost 9, with 12 bases in between. In DNA form, the CDR3 reads TGTGCCAGCAGCTCGAATCCAGGGAAAGCTTTCTTT. Translation gives CASSSNPGKAFF.

This clone was seen only a few times. This chain's CDR3 is CASSEFYGYTF. DNA of the CDR3: TGTGCCAGCAGTGAATTCTATGGCTACACCTTC. The chain uses TRBV6-5 and TRBJ1-2; D is unresolved. This CDR3 comprises 11 residues. The germline gives CDR1 MNHEY, CDR2 SVGAGI. With 5 bases removed from V and 4 bases from J, the gap between germline ends came to 5 bases.

The table lists this clone with a few counts. The chain has TRBV7-2 and TRBJ2-2; weak D call: TRBD1 (5 bases). Per the germline V gene, CDR1 is SGHTA and CDR2 is FQGNSA. CDR3 size: 16 residues. Trimming pared 2 bases from V and 1 base from J, leaving 11 bases between. The CDR3 DNA follows: TGTGCCAGCAGCTTAATCCGGACAAGGAACACCGGGGAGCTGTTTTTT. It codes for CASSLIRTRNTGELFF.